The entry below gives a single T cell receptor beta chain sequence along with its context. The antigen is undetermined. The time point denotes: 20-29 weeks after completion of therapy. This sample was taken from a study of T cell therapy after organ transplantation. At the level of the study: Eight of the ten patients were clinical responders. Findings and limits, study-wide: Post-therapy CD8 clonality change correlated inversely with pretherapy clonality.

CDR1 and CDR2 from the germline V gene are MNHEY and SVGAGI. This CDR3 is 15 amino acids long. V was clipped by 8 bases and J by 2 bases; unmatched bases: 10. Measured with immunoSEQ multiplex PCR; TCRdb has only the in-frame clones, and not every one. The sample has about 18,000 clones; roughly 85% are singletons. The chain has TRBV6-5 and TRBJ2-7, with 9 bases aligning to TRBD1. The sequencing used CD8+ T cells from blood, collected after autologous CMV-specific T cell therapy. The sequence was obtained from a human patient who had received a solid organ transplant and had CMV disease. Some T cells may be supplied by the graft donor. CDR3 sequence reads: CASSYEGQGTYEQYF. The CDR3 DNA sequence: TGTGCCAGCTCCTATGAGGGACAGGGAACCTACGAGCAGTACTTC.